These 26 T cell receptor beta chains originate from one sample sequenced in a study of blood T cell repertoires in COVID-19 (dated by TCRdb to between 2020 and 2021). The library was produced with the immunoSEQ multiplex PCR assay. This is the immuneACCESS table as TCRdb keeps it, with only in-frame sequences that have V and J called. A part of the clones is gone; compared with another copy, unresolved V genes explain less than half, and the rest is unexplained. For this sample there are fewer than 400,000 clones; 85% to 90% appear just once. Roughly 2.8% of the sample lies in the top ten. Sequencing was performed on peripheral blood. These receptors came from a woman in her 30s with COVID-19, enrolled during active disease.

There are a few counts of this clone. The chain is built from TRBV7-9 and TRBJ2-5, with a weak D call TRBD1 (6 bases). Germline V lookup: CDR1 SEHNR, CDR2 FQNEAQ (reference sequence). There are 13 residues in the CDR3. V lost 5 bases to trimming and J lost 5 bases, with 12 bases between them. The CDR3 protein is CASSTRGWETQYF. Written as DNA, the CDR3 is TGTGCCAGCAGCACGAGGGGGTGGGAGACCCAGTACTTC.

The V and J genes are TRBV27 and TRBJ2-7, with TRBD2 matching 9 bases. In germline, CDR1 is MNHEY, CDR2 SMNVEV (reference sequence). J lost 7 bases, V lost 5 bases, and 15 bases had no gene match. The CDR3 totals 16 residues. CDR3 DNA: TGTGCCAGCAGTCTCACCTCACTAGCGGGTGCAGGAGAGCAGTACTTC. The encoded protein is CASSLTSLAGAGEQYF.

This rearrangement joins TRBV7-8 to TRBJ1-1, with 9 bases identical to TRBD1. The V and J ends lost 4 bases and 4 bases, in that order; junction bases with no gene match: 4. Germline V lookup: CDR1 SGHVS, CDR2 FQNEAQ. This CDR3 contains 14 residues. Written as DNA, the CDR3 is TGTGCCAGCAGCTCAAGGACAGGGGTCACTGAAGCTTTCTTT. Translation: CASSSRTGVTEAFF.

This chain uses TRBV11-2 with TRBJ2-1, with TRBD2 matching over 8 bases. The CDR3 totals 16 residues. The germline V gene has CDR1 SGHAT and CDR2 FQNNGV. After removal of 5 bases from V and 6 bases from J, the junction contained 12 bases not matched to a gene. The CDR3 region has the DNA TGTGCCAGCAGCCCCAACCCAGGGACTAGGCTCAATGAGCAGTTCTTC. Translating it yields CASSPNPGTRLNEQFF.

The J gene is TRBJ1-2, the V gene TRBV29-1; tentatively, D is TRBD1 (6 bases). From germline, CDR1 is SQVTM and CDR2 ANQGSEA. The CDR3 sequence is 12 residues long. V was cut by 4 bases and J by 3 bases, with 9 bases left in between. The CDR3 spells CSVARTDYGYTF. The CDR3 nucleotides read TGCAGCGTTGCCCGGACAGACTATGGCTACACCTTC.

The V call is TRBV5-1, the J call TRBJ2-7; TRBD1 matches 7 bases. V shed 1 base and J 4 bases; nucleotides not matched to a gene: 5. The CDR3 runs 14 residues. Germline V gene sequence: CDR1 SGHRS, CDR2 YFSETQ. The CDR3: CASSLWTGDYEQYF. In DNA, the CDR3 is TGCGCCAGCAGCTTGTGGACAGGTGATTACGAGCAGTACTTC.

V and J are TRBV9 and TRBJ1-2; 8 bases are shared with TRBD1. Germline loops: CDR1 SGDLS, CDR2 YYNGEE. The CDR3 contains 14 residues. The ends lost 4 bases at V and 2 bases at J; junction bases unmatched: 4. CDR3 DNA sequence: TGTGCCAGCAGCACCGGGACAGGAAACTATGGCTACACCTTC. Its protein product is CASSTGTGNYGYTF.

The J gene is TRBJ2-1, the V gene TRBV15, with 13 nucleotides matching TRBD2. The CDR3 is 18 residues long. The germline V gene encodes CDR1 LNHNV and CDR2 YYDKDF (reference sequence). V dropped 2 bases and J dropped 0; count of bases not matched to a gene: 4. The CDR3 DNA follows: TGTGCCACCAGCAGAAAAAGGACTAGCGGGAGCTCCTACAATGAGCAGTTCTTC. This encodes CATSRKRTSGSSYNEQFF.

The genes are TRBV9 and TRBJ1-1; D unresolved. V was shortened by 3 bases and J by 1 base, with 7 bases between the two germline ends. This CDR3 region has 13 residues. CDR1 is SGDLS and CDR2 is YYNGEE in the germline V gene. The CDR3 loop is CASSDYRNTEAFF. For the CDR3, the DNA is TGTGCCAGCAGCGATTACAGGAACACTGAAGCTTTCTTT.

This clone was recorded only once. The chain joins TRBV25-1 to TRBJ2-7; D is uncertain. CDR1 MGHDK and CDR2 SYGVNS come from the germline V gene. The V gene lost 5 bases and the J gene lost 7 bases, with 24 bases spanning the gap. The CDR3 runs 16 residues. CDR3 region: CASSPLTDFSLTEQYF. In DNA form, the CDR3 reads TGTGCCAGCAGTCCACTAACTGACTTTAGTTTGACTGAGCAGTACTTC.

This sequence joins TRBV9 and TRBJ1-4, with a weak D call TRBD1 (5 bases). CDR1 is SGDLS, CDR2 YYNGEE, per germline. Trimming removed 0 bases from V and 0 bases from J, with 12 bases in between. The CDR3 is 17 residues long. The CDR3 DNA follows: TGTGCCAGCAGCGTAGGCCGGGGGTCCCCAACTAATGAAAAACTGTTTTTT. As protein: CASSVGRGSPTNEKLFF.

J is TRBJ2-1 and V is TRBV19, with 11 bases matching TRBD2. The CDR3 covers 14 residues. V lost 7 bases and J lost 6; bases outside the gene matches: 5. Germline V CDR1 and CDR2: LNHDA, SQIVND (reference sequence). CDR3 sequence: CASNRLAGGNEQFF. DNA of the CDR3: TGTGCCAGTAATAGGCTAGCGGGAGGCAATGAGCAGTTCTTC.

The chain carries TRBV6-6 and TRBJ1-1; unclear D gene. V was clipped by 6 bases and J by 3 bases, with 14 bases between them. There are 14 residues in the CDR3. CDR1 MNHNY and CDR2 SVGAGI come from the germline V gene (reference sequence). The CDR3 loop is CASRIRREDTEAFF. CDR3 nucleotide sequence: TGTGCCAGCAGGATCAGACGGGAGGACACTGAAGCTTTCTTT.

V and J are TRBV5-1 and TRBJ1-1; D remains unclear. V was pared by 2 bases and J by 0 bases, with 8 bases between. The CDR3 is 14 amino acids. Looked up from germline, CDR1 is SGHRS and CDR2 is YFSETQ. The CDR3 sequence: CASSFDGMNTEAFF. In DNA, the CDR3 is TGCGCCAGCAGCTTCGACGGGATGAACACTGAAGCTTTCTTT.

With regard to this clone: Other DNA variants within this sample encode the same CDR3. The gene calls are TRBV7-2 and TRBJ1-1; TRBD1 matches 7 bases. The ends lost 2 bases at V and 4 bases at J; junction bases unmatched: 4. The CDR3 spans 14 residues. Germline V gives CDR1 SGHTA, CDR2 FQGNSA. The CDR3 here is CASSLRQGVTEAFF. The CDR3, as DNA: TGTGCCAGCAGCTTAAGACAGGGAGTCACTGAAGCTTTCTTT.

This chain uses TRBV27 with TRBJ2-6; possibly TRBD1 for D (6 bases). V was pared by 5 bases and J by 1 base, with 18 bases between. This CDR3 is 18 amino acids long. Per germline, CDR1 MNHEY and CDR2 SMNVEV (reference sequence). The CDR3 sequence is CASSTWTAVRSGANVLTF. The CDR3 coding sequence is TGTGCCAGCAGTACCTGGACAGCCGTCAGATCTGGGGCCAACGTCCTGACTTTC.

This chain connects TRBV19 to TRBJ1-2, with D tentatively TRBD1 (5 bases). The CDR3 runs 11 residues. The germline V and J ends were trimmed by 8 bases and 5 bases, with 9 bases remaining between them. Germline CDR1 reads LNHDA; CDR2 reads SQIVND (reference sequence). The CDR3 loop is CASSRGYGYTF. CDR3 nucleotide sequence: TGTGCCAGTTCTAGGGGATATGGCTACACCTTC.

V is TRBV27 and J is TRBJ2-7; the D gene is possibly TRBD1 (5 bases). The V end was cut by 2 bases, the J end by 6 bases, with 14 bases between. The CDR3 is 14 amino acids. Germline CDR1 MNHEY, CDR2 SMNVEV (reference sequence). The CDR3 loop reads CASSLGQGHGEQYF. In DNA form, the CDR3 reads TGTGCCAGCAGTTTAGGGCAGGGTCATGGCGAGCAGTACTTC.

V gene TRBV20-1 combines with J gene TRBJ2-1, with D hard to call. The CDR3 length is 11 residues. Trimming pared 5 bases from V and 7 bases from J, leaving 9 bases between. The V gene's germline CDR1 is DFQATT and CDR2 SNEGSKA (reference sequence). CDR3 sequence (DNA): TGCAGTGCTCCAATGACTAATGAGCAGTTCTTC. It specifies CSAPMTNEQFF.

The chain recombines TRBV18 with TRBJ2-7, with TRBD2 matching over 10 bases. V gave up 6 bases and J gave up 5 bases; unmatched junction bases: 16. The CDR3 consists of 17 residues. Germline V CDR1 and CDR2: KGHSH, LQKENI. CDR3 nucleotides: TGTGCCAGCTCTCGCTCTTCCTTAGCGGGAGGAACCAACGAGCAGTACTTC. Encoded protein: CASSRSSLAGGTNEQYF.

The rearrangement uses TRBV6-5 and TRBJ2-7; D is undetermined. Germline CDR1 reads MNHEY; CDR2 reads SVGAGI. With 5 bases removed from V and 4 bases from J, the gap between germline ends came to 6 bases. The CDR3 runs to 11 residues. The CDR3 bases are TGTGCCAGCAGTACGGTGTACGAGCAGTACTTC. Translation: CASSTVYEQYF.

This chain links TRBV30 with TRBJ2-2; D unclear. The V end was cut by 5 bases, the J end by 5 bases, with 6 bases between. The CDR3 is 11 residues long. Germline CDR1 and CDR2: GTSNPN and SVGIG (reference sequence). CDR3 in amino acids: CAWGRTGELFF. CDR3 sequence (DNA): TGTGCCTGGGGGCGGACCGGGGAGCTGTTTTTT.

This sequence joins TRBV6-5 and TRBJ1-4; possible D gene TRBD1, 6 bases. CDR1 is MNHEY and CDR2 is SVGAGI in the germline V gene. The V end was cut by 5 bases, the J end by 8 bases, with 18 bases between. CDR3 length: 15 amino acids. The CDR3, as DNA: TGTGCCAGCAGTCCGATCGGCAGGGGTGGAGAAAAACTGTTTTTT. It is translated as CASSPIGRGGEKLFF.

The V and J genes are TRBV7-9 and TRBJ1-1; 9 positions match TRBD1. This CDR3 region has 15 residues. J lost 4 bases, V lost 5 bases, and 8 bases had no gene match. Germline V CDR1 and CDR2: SEHNR, FQNEAQ (reference sequence). The CDR3 reads CASSRGQGLGTEAFF. The CDR3 DNA reads as TGTGCCAGCAGCCGTGGACAGGGGCTGGGCACTGAAGCTTTCTTT.

This clone was seen once. At the DNA level, this CDR3 is encoded by other sequences in the same sample as well. The V gene is TRBV3-1 (or the pseudogene TRBV3-2), the J gene TRBJ1-2; 7 bases line up with TRBD1. This CDR3 is 14 amino acids long. Germline V lookup: CDR1 LGHDT, CDR2 YNNKEL (reference sequence). J gave up 3 bases and V 1 base, and 2 bases lay outside the gene matches. The CDR3 nucleotides read TGTGCCAGCAGCCAAGGTCAGGGGGACTATGGCTACACCTTC. This encodes CASSQGQGDYGYTF.

V is TRBV7-8 and J is TRBJ2-7; 10 nucleotides match TRBD1. This CDR3 has 15 amino acids. Trimming at V came to 5 bases and at J to 4 bases, leaving 8 bases not matched to a gene. Germline-derived CDR1 and CDR2 are SGHVS and FQNEAQ. CDR3 protein: CASSHGQGGAYEQYF. As DNA, the CDR3 is TGTGCCAGCAGCCACGGACAGGGGGGTGCTTACGAGCAGTACTTC. The whole variable domain, remainder taken from reference TRBV7-8 and TRBJ2-7, is GAGVSQSPRYKVAKRGQDVALRCDPISGHVSLFWYQQALGQGPEFLTYFQNEAQLDKSGLPSDRFFAERPEGSVSTLKIQRTQQEDSAVYLCASSHGQGGAYEQYFGPGTRLTVT.